This T cell receptor (beta chain) was found in a study of neoadjuvant nivolumab and ipilimumab in lung cancer. The CDR3 has 11 amino acids. Germline loops: CDR1 GTSNPN, CDR2 SVGIG (reference sequence). The V end was cut by 3 bases, the J end by 4 bases, with 6 bases between. Method: immunoSEQ multiplex PCR; TCRdb's copy keeps in-frame clones and lacks some. The sample shows more than 10,000 clones, almost 96% of them seen only once. V gene TRBV30 combines with J gene TRBJ1-1; the D is unclear. The sequence derives from an adult with non-small cell lung cancer. Sequencing was performed on peripheral blood, taken after neoadjuvant nivolumab, alone or with ipilimumab, at or shortly before surgery. The DNA for the CDR3 is TGTGCCTGGAGGCAGCTCACTGAAGCTTTCTTT. Translation: CAWRQLTEAFF.